The 25 T cell receptor beta chains below come from one sample, sequenced in a study of blood T cell repertoires in COVID-19. Produced via immunoSEQ multiplex PCR; TCRdb's table is partial and in-frame only. The sample yields 200,000 or so clones, 70% to 90% seen once. Sequenced: peripheral blood. The source is a person aged 65-85 years with COVID-19, enrolled during active disease.

The count of this clone is one. The J gene is TRBJ2-1, the V gene TRBV5-1; the match to TRBD2 covers 7 bases. With V trimmed by 0 bases and J by 8 bases, 14 bases remained unmatched. Germline V gene data show CDR1 as SGHRS and CDR2 as YFSETQ. The CDR3 is 17 amino acids. CDR3 sequence reads: CASSLGGSHFRDDEQFF. The CDR3 bases are TGCGCCAGCAGCTTGGGCGGGAGTCACTTTCGGGACGATGAGCAGTTCTTC.

The CDR3 loop is CASSVGSPNTGELFF. The CDR3 DNA is TGTGCCAGCAGCGTGGGTAGCCCGAACACCGGGGAGCTGTTTTTT. The V and J genes are TRBV9 and TRBJ2-2; D uncertain. CDR1 is SGDLS, CDR2 YYNGEE, per germline. V shed 2 bases and J shed 0 bases, with 8 bases lying between them. The CDR3 covers 15 residues.

J is TRBJ2-1 and V is TRBV4-3, with 8 positions matching TRBD1. Germline V gives CDR1 LGHNA, CDR2 YSLEER. With 3 bases clipped from V and 2 bases from J, the junction kept 9 bases outside the gene matches. CDR3 length equals 17 residues. CDR3 nucleotides: TGCGCCAGCAGCCAGGACCTCGGACAGGGAGCCTACAATGAGCAGTTCTTC. Protein sequence: CASSQDLGQGAYNEQFF.

The chain links TRBV27 to TRBJ2-7, with TRBD2 identical over 12 bases. The CDR3 totals 15 residues. Losses at the gene ends were 5 bases for V and 1 base for J; bases not matched to a gene: 3. CDR1 is MNHEY and CDR2 is SMNVEV in the germline V gene (reference sequence). The CDR3 coding sequence is TGTGCCAGCAGTCGCACTAGCGGGAGGTCCTACGAGCAGTACTTC. It translates to CASSRTSGRSYEQYF.

Only a few counts were recorded for this clone. The chain combines TRBV2 with TRBJ1-1; weak D call: TRBD1 (5 bases). V lost 7 bases to trimming and J lost 11 bases, with 17 bases between them. The CDR3 extends over 12 amino acids. Looked up from germline, CDR1 is SNHLY and CDR2 is FYNNEI. CDR3 DNA: TGTGCCAGCATCCCGGGGGTTTGGAGGGCTTTCTTT. Amino acids: CASIPGVWRAFF.

The chain has TRBV5-3 and TRBJ2-7; 10 bases are shared with TRBD2. TRBV5-3 is given ORF status, its function remaining uncertain. Trimming at V came to 1 base and at J to 4 bases, leaving 23 bases not matched to a gene. This CDR3 spans 21 amino acids. CDR3 in DNA: TGTGCCAGAAGCTTGCCACCGGGAAATCACCGGGCTAGCGGGAGTAGGTACGAGCAGTACTTC. Translation gives CARSLPPGNHRASGSRYEQYF.

This chain connects TRBV28 to TRBJ2-7; possibly TRBD2 for D (6 bases). The CDR3 runs to 14 residues. CDR1 and CDR2 from the germline V gene are MDHEN and SYDVKM. V gave up 3 bases and J gave up 3 bases, with 12 bases separating them. The CDR3: CASSFSGTLYEQYF. The CDR3 region has the DNA TGTGCCAGCAGTTTCTCAGGGACTCTCTACGAGCAGTACTTC.

V is TRBV11-2 and J is TRBJ2-7; D remains ambiguous. The germline V gene encodes CDR1 SGHAT and CDR2 FQNNGV. Trimming removed 3 bases at V and 10 bases at J, with 10 bases between. The length of the CDR3 is 11 residues. CDR3 sequence (DNA): TGTGCCAGCAGCTTCCTTAGAGTTCAGTACTTC. Its translation: CASSFLRVQYF.

V usage is TRBV6-5 and J usage is TRBJ2-7, with TRBD2 as a possible D gene (5 bases). CDR3 size: 14 residues. The V end lost 7 bases, the J end lost 0 bases, and 13 bases lay between the germline ends. Germline CDR1 MNHEY, CDR2 SVGAGI. CDR3 residues: CASTPTRSSYEQYF. Written as DNA, the CDR3 is TGTGCCAGCACCCCAACTAGGAGCTCCTACGAGCAGTACTTC.

The gene calls are TRBV19 and TRBJ1-5; a possible D gene is TRBD1 (5 bases). The V gene's germline CDR1 is LNHDA and CDR2 SQIVND (reference sequence). The CDR3 length is 15 residues. V lost 3 bases to trimming and J lost 6 bases, with 15 bases between them. CDR3 region: CASSISGGGGQPQHF. Here the CDR3 DNA reads TGTGCCAGTAGTATTAGTGGAGGCGGGGGTCAGCCCCAGCATTTT.

V is TRBV7-2 and J is TRBJ1-5; no clear D. The V and J ends lost 1 base and 3 bases respectively, with 7 bases between them. The CDR3 has 14 amino acids. CDR1 and CDR2 from the germline V gene are SGHTA and FQGNSA. The CDR3 spells CASSLVVANQPQHF. CDR3 DNA sequence: TGTGCCAGCAGCTTAGTGGTGGCCAATCAGCCCCAGCATTTT.

The chain carries TRBV30 and TRBJ1-6; a possible D gene is TRBD1 (5 bases). The CDR3 has 13 residues. Germline assignment: CDR1 GTSNPN and CDR2 SVGIG (reference sequence). Trimming shortened V by 5 bases and J by 9 bases, and 14 bases separated the two germline ends. The CDR3 nucleotides read TGTGCCTGGGGGGCCGAGCGGGGTTCACCCCTCCACTTT. Protein sequence: CAWGAERGSPLHF.

This sequence joins TRBV11-2 and TRBJ2-3, with 8 bases lining up with TRBD1. This CDR3 is 16 amino acids long. Germline V lookup: CDR1 SGHAT, CDR2 FQNNGV. J lost 6 bases, V lost 2 bases, and 10 bases had no gene match. This chain's CDR3 is CASSLNDRQGKDTQYF. The CDR3 DNA sequence: TGTGCCAGCAGCTTAAACGACAGACAGGGGAAGGATACGCAGTATTTT. Combining the CDR3 with reference TRBV11-2 and TRBJ2-3 gives the whole variable domain EAGVAQSPRYKIIEKRQSVAFWCNPISGHATLYWYQQILGQGPKLLIQFQNNGVVDDSQLPKDRFSAERLKGVDSTLKIQPAKLEDSAVYLCASSLNDRQGKDTQYFGPGTRLTVL.

The chain carries TRBV6-5 and TRBJ2-7; no reliable D call. From germline, CDR1 is MNHEY and CDR2 SVGAGI. Trimming removed 6 bases at V and 0 bases at J, with 6 bases between. This CDR3 is built from 12 residues. CDR3 nucleotide sequence: TGTGCCAGCAGGTTACTCTCCTACGAGCAGTACTTC. This sequence encodes CASRLLSYEQYF.

This chain joins TRBV28 and TRBJ1-5, with D possibly being TRBD1 (6 bases). Germline-derived CDR1 and CDR2 are MDHEN and SYDVKM. The CDR3 spans 14 residues. V lost 3 bases and J 6 bases, leaving 12 bases between the germline ends. CDR3 bases: TGTGCCAGCAGTTTGAACAGGGTGAGTCAGCCCCAGCATTTT. Protein: CASSLNRVSQPQHF.

This clone was seen only a few times. This rearrangement joins TRBV5-1 to TRBJ1-3; a weak D match, TRBD1 (6 bases). The germline gives CDR1 SGHRS, CDR2 YFSETQ. V lost 0 bases and J lost 8, with 15 bases in between. The CDR3 has 15 residues. CDR3 in amino acids: CASSLEYRDWDTIYF. In nucleotides, the CDR3 is TGCGCCAGCAGCTTGGAATACAGGGATTGGGACACCATATATTTT.

This CDR3 reads CASSDSSYGYTF. The DNA for the CDR3 is TGTGCCAGTTCTGATTCCAGCTATGGCTACACCTTC. The chain employs TRBV19 and TRBJ1-2; D is ambiguous. This CDR3 has 12 residues. The V and J ends lost 8 bases and 4 bases respectively, with 11 bases between them. In germline, CDR1 is LNHDA, CDR2 SQIVND (reference sequence).

This rearrangement joins TRBV5-1 to TRBJ2-3, with 8 bases fitting TRBD1. V trimming: 6 bases; J trimming: 3 bases; junction bases outside the gene matches: 12. CDR3 length: 16 amino acids. Per the germline V gene, CDR1 is SGHRS and CDR2 is YFSETQ. Here the CDR3 reads CASTGDGQGGTDTQYF. CDR3 nucleotide sequence: TGCGCCAGCACGGGAGACGGACAGGGAGGAACAGATACGCAGTATTTT.

The chain carries TRBV7-2 and TRBJ2-2; D is ambiguous. The V end was cut by 5 bases, the J end by 3 bases, with 7 bases between. Germline V gene data show CDR1 as SGHTA and CDR2 as FQGNSA. The CDR3 runs to 13 residues. This CDR3 is CASSQQYTGELFF. The CDR3, as DNA: TGTGCCAGCAGCCAACAATACACCGGGGAGCTGTTTTTT.

This clone has a handful of counts. V usage is TRBV3-1 (or the pseudogene TRBV3-2) and J usage is TRBJ2-7; 8 bases fit TRBD2. V shed 1 base, J shed 12 bases, and the junction held 20 bases outside the gene matches. Germline CDR1 reads LGHDT; CDR2 reads YNNKEL (reference sequence). This CDR3 comprises 17 residues. CDR3: CASSQGTGLVGTRIRYF. For the CDR3, the DNA is TGTGCCAGCAGCCAAGGCACCGGACTAGTGGGGACTAGAATCAGGTACTTC.

The chain is built from TRBV7-9 and TRBJ1-6, with 7 bases aligning to TRBD1. The V and J ends lost 5 bases and 7 bases, in that order; junction bases with no gene match: 11. The CDR3 extends over 16 amino acids. Germline V lookup: CDR1 SEHNR, CDR2 FQNEAQ (reference sequence). This chain's CDR3 is CASSTRTGVRNSPLHF. The DNA of the CDR3 is TGTGCCAGCAGCACGCGAACAGGGGTAAGGAATTCACCCCTCCACTTT.

V and J are TRBV27 and TRBJ2-1; 9 bases are a match to TRBD1. V lost 5 bases and J lost 7; bases outside the gene matches: 9. Germline CDR1 is MNHEY and CDR2 is SMNVEV (reference sequence). This CDR3 has 15 amino acids. CDR3 coding DNA: TGTGCCAGCAGTATTTCCACAGGGGGCTGGAATGAGCAGTTCTTC. Translation gives CASSISTGGWNEQFF.

In nucleotides, the CDR3 is TGTGCCTGGACTGCGGGACAGCGTGTTCAAGCTTTCTTT. Residues: CAWTAGQRVQAFF. This rearrangement joins TRBV30 to TRBJ1-1, with 7 bases identical to TRBD1. CDR1 is GTSNPN, CDR2 SVGIG, per germline (reference sequence). CDR3 size: 13 residues. The trim removed 4 bases at V and 9 bases at J, leaving 11 bases unmatched.

This chain links TRBV6-2 or TRBV6-3 with TRBJ2-5, with 7 bases matching TRBD1. The J segment lost 6 bases and the V segment lost 4 bases, leaving 5 bases of the junction unmatched. The CDR3 has 13 amino acids. The germline V gene encodes CDR1 MNHEY and CDR2 SVGEGT. Here the CDR3 DNA reads TGTGCCAGCAGTTTGGACAGGCGGCAGACCCAGTACTTC. This translates into CASSLDRRQTQYF.

The gene calls are TRBV28 and TRBJ2-2, with 7 bases matching TRBD1. CDR1 is MDHEN, CDR2 SYDVKM, per germline. The CDR3 spans 16 residues. With V trimmed by 1 base and J by 3 bases, 5 bases remained unmatched. The CDR3 here is CASSLFGQEDTGELFF. In DNA, the CDR3 is TGTGCCAGCAGTTTATTCGGACAGGAAGACACCGGGGAGCTGTTTTTT.